The 9 T cell receptor beta chains reported below all come from one sample, sequenced in a study of cytomegalovirus exposure and HLA in healthy donors (dated by TCRdb to 2015 to 2018). Receptor amplification or capture employed the immunoSEQ multiplex PCR assay. A mixture of 60 forward primers for TCR Vbeta segments and 13 reverse primers for TCR Jbeta segments was used in the multiplex PCR. In its TCRdb copy, this immuneACCESS table keeps in-frame sequences only and misses some clones. Where compared with another copy, unresolved V genes explain less than half of these, and the others have no known cause. The sample table records approximately 150,000 clones; roughly 80% of these occur just once. Of the sample, less than 5% falls within the top ten clones. The material sequenced was PBMCs. These receptors originate from a man aged 45-65 years in good health and CMV-seropositive.

V is TRBV5-1 and J is TRBJ1-4; possible D gene TRBD1, 5 bases. Germline-derived CDR1 and CDR2 are SGHRS and YFSETQ. V was pared by 0 bases and J by 10 bases, with 10 bases between. There are 13 residues in the CDR3. CDR3 sequence (DNA): TGCGCCAGCAGCTTGGAGGGGTCCGGAAAACTGTTTTTT. This codes for CASSLEGSGKLFF.

V is TRBV11-2 and J is TRBJ1-6; D is perhaps TRBD1 (5 bases). The germline V and J ends were trimmed by 5 bases and 6 bases, with 14 bases remaining between them. The CDR3 extends over 15 amino acids. The germline V gene encodes CDR1 SGHAT and CDR2 FQNNGV. CDR3 nucleotides: TGTGCCAGCAGCCTCCAGGAGGGGCTTAATTCACCCCTCCACTTT. Protein: CASSLQEGLNSPLHF.

V is TRBV28 and J is TRBJ2-3, with a tentative D call TRBD1 (5 bases). CDR3 size: 17 residues. The V gene's germline CDR1 is MDHEN and CDR2 SYDVKM. The V gene lost 4 bases and the J gene lost 2 bases, with 19 bases spanning the gap. CDR3 protein: CASSSPTQTVNTDTQYF. The CDR3 DNA reads as TGTGCCAGCAGTTCCCCTACTCAGACAGTGAACACAGATACGCAGTATTTT.

There are a few counts of this clone. The rearrangement links TRBV9 to TRBJ2-2; weak D call: TRBD1 (6 bases). The CDR3 consists of 13 residues. Per the germline V gene, CDR1 is SGDLS and CDR2 is YYNGEE. V shed 0 bases and J shed 9 bases, with 9 bases lying between them. The CDR3 region is CASSVGGLRELFF. CDR3 sequence (DNA): TGTGCCAGCAGCGTAGGGGGGCTCCGGGAGCTGTTTTTT.

The chain couples TRBV27 to TRBJ1-2; weak D call: TRBD1 (5 bases). Germline-derived CDR1 and CDR2 are MNHEY and SMNVEV (reference sequence). This CDR3 has 12 residues. Deletions cut 3 bases from V and 6 bases from J, with 8 bases between. The CDR3 nucleotides read TGTGCCAGCAGTTTGTCAGGGAATGGCTACACCTTC. Its translation: CASSLSGNGYTF.

The chain combines TRBV11-2 with TRBJ2-3; D ambiguous. With 1 base removed from V and 0 bases from J, the gap between germline ends came to 5 bases. Germline lookup yields CDR1 SGHAT and CDR2 FQNNGV. This CDR3 comprises 14 residues. The CDR3 DNA follows: TGTGCCAGCAGCTTAGCCCCTAGCACAGATACGCAGTATTTT. Translation gives CASSLAPSTDTQYF.

The chain employs TRBV6-1 and TRBJ2-2, with a tentative D call TRBD1 (5 bases). V lost 1 base and J 4 bases, leaving 10 bases between the germline ends. This CDR3 has 15 residues. Germline assignment: CDR1 MNHNS and CDR2 SASEGT. The CDR3 DNA follows: TGTGCCAGCAGTGAAGGCTGGACAACCACCGGGGAGCTGTTTTTT. It is translated as CASSEGWTTTGELFF.

The chain recombines TRBV21-1 with TRBJ1-6; the table assigns TRBD1, which was not confirmed against the DNA. TRBV21-1 is a recognized pseudogene. The CDR3 contains 14 residues. This CDR3 is CASRWDSRNSPLHF. The CDR3 DNA follows: TGTGCCAGCAGATGGGACAGCAGAAATTCACCCCTCCACTTT.

This chain joins TRBV5-6 and TRBJ2-7; possible D gene TRBD2, 6 bases. Germline V gene lookup returns CDR1 SGHDT and CDR2 YYEEEE. The V end was cut by 2 bases, the J end by 4 bases, with 13 bases between. The CDR3 consists of 14 residues. This chain's CDR3 is CASSLLASAYEQYF. As DNA, the CDR3 is TGTGCCAGCAGCTTACTAGCCTCCGCGTACGAGCAGTACTTC.